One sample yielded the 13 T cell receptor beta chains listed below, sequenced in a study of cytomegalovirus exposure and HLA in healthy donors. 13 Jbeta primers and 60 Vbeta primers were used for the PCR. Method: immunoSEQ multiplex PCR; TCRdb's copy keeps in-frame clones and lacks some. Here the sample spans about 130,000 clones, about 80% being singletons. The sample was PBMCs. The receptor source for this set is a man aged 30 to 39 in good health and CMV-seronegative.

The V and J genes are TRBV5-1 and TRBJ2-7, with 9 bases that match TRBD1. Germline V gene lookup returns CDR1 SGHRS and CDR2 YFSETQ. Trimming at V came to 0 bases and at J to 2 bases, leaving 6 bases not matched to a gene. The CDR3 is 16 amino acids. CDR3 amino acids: CASSLVPTGGPYEQYF. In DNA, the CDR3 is TGCGCCAGCAGCTTGGTGCCGACAGGGGGGCCCTACGAGCAGTACTTC.

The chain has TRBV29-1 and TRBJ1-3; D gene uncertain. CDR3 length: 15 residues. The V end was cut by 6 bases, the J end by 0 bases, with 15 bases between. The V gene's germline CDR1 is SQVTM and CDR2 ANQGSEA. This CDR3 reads CSVAPSSVSGNTIYF. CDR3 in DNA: TGCAGCGTGGCCCCCTCATCAGTCTCTGGAAACACCATATATTTT.

CDR3 coding DNA: TGCGCCAGCAGCCGACTTCCGCCAGAGACCCAGTACTTC. Translating it yields CASSRLPPETQYF. J is TRBJ2-5 and V is TRBV5-1; no definite D call. Germline V gives CDR1 SGHRS, CDR2 YFSETQ. Trimming took off 4 bases at V and 4 bases at J, with 11 bases between the two ends. The CDR3 is made up of 13 amino acids.

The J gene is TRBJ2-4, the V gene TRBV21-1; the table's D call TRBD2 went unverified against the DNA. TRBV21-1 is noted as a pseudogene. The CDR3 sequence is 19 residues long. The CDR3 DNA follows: TGTGCCAGCAGCAAAGGCCCAGATACTAGCGGGAGAGCCAAAAACATTCAGTACTTC. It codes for CASSKGPDTSGRAKNIQYF.

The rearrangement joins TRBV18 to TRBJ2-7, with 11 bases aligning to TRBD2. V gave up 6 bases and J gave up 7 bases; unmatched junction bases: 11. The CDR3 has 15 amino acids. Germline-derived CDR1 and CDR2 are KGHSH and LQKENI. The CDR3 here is CASSRTSGLGKEQYF. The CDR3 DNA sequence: TGTGCCAGCTCGCGGACTAGCGGGTTGGGTAAAGAGCAGTACTTC. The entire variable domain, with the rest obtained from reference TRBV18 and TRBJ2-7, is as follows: NAGVMQNPRHLVRRRGQEARLRCSPMKGHSHVYWYRQLPEEGLKFMVYLQKENIIDESGMPKERFSAEFPKEGPSILRIQQVVRGDSAAYFCASSRTSGLGKEQYFGPGTRLTVT.

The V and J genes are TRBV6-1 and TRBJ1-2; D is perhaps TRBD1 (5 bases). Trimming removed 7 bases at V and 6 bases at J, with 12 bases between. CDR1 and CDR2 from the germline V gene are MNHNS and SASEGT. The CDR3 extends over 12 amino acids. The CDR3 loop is CASTGGANGYTF. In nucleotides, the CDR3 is TGTGCCAGCACCGGAGGGGCTAATGGCTACACCTTC.

CDR3 nucleotides: TGTGCCAGCAGCTCGTTGCTACAGGGGCGCAATCAGCCCCAGCATTTT. Translated, it gives CASSSLLQGRNQPQHF. The chain joins TRBV7-9 to TRBJ1-5, with 7 bases fitting TRBD1. Trimming removed 4 bases from V and 2 bases from J; junction bases left unmatched: 8. Germline V gene lookup returns CDR1 SEHNR and CDR2 FQNEAQ (reference sequence). CDR3 length: 16 amino acids.

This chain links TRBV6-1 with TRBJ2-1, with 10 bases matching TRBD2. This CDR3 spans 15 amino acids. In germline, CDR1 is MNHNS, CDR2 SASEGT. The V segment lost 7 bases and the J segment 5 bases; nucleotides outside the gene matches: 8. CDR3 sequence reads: CASNLAGAGHNEQFF. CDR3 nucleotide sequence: TGTGCCAGCAACCTAGCGGGAGCGGGCCACAATGAGCAGTTCTTC.

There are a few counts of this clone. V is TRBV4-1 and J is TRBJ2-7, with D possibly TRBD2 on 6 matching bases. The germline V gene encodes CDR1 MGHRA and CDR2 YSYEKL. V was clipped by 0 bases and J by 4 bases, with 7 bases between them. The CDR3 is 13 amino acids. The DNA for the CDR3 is TGCGCCAGCAGCCAAGACGCGGGGTACGAGCAGTACTTC. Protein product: CASSQDAGYEQYF.

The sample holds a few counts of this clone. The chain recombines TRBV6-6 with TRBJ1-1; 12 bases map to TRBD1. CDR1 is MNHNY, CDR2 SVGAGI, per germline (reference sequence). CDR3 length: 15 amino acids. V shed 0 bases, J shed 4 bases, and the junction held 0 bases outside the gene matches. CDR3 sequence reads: CASSYSGQGATEAFF. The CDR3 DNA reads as TGTGCCAGCAGTTACTCGGGACAGGGGGCCACTGAAGCTTTCTTT.

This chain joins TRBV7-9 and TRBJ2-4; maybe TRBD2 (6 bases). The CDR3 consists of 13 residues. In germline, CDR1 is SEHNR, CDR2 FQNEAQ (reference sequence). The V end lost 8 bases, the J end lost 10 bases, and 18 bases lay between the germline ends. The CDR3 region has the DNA TGTGCCAGCGGGGGGTGGGCGCACCGGATTCAGTACTTC. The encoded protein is CASGGWAHRIQYF.

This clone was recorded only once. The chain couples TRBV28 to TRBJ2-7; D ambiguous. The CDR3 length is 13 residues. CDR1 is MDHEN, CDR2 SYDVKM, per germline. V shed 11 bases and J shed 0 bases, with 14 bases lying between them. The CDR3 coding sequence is TGTGCCTCACGTCTTGAGAGCTCCTACGAGCAGTACTTC. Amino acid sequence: CASRLESSYEQYF.

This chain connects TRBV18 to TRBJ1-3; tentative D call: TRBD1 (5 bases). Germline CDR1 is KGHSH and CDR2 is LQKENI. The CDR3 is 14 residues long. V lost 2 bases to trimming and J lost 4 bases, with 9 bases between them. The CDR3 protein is CASSPVGGGNTIYF. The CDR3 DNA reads TGTGCCAGCTCACCAGTCGGGGGAGGAAACACCATATATTTT.